Included here is one T cell receptor beta chain sequence, with context. Looked up from germline, CDR1 is SEHNR and CDR2 is FQNEAQ (reference sequence). V was trimmed by 2 bases and J by 1 base, leaving 5 bases between them. The CDR3 has 14 amino acids. The record originates from a study of blood T cell repertoires in COVID-19. Using immunoSEQ multiplex PCR, the repertoire was profiled, and TCRdb retains in-frame clones only, with some absent. The sample gives 150,000 to 250,000 clones, roughly 77% of which show up once; around 5.9% is in the top ten. This sequence was found in a woman between 40 and 50 years old with COVID-19, enrolled during active disease. Sequencing was carried out using peripheral blood. This chain connects TRBV7-9 to TRBJ2-2; D uncertain. The CDR3 here is CASSLLGNTGELFF. In DNA, the CDR3 is TGTGCCAGCAGCTTACTAGGGAACACCGGGGAGCTGTTTTTT.